The source of this T cell receptor beta chain is a study of cytomegalovirus exposure and HLA in healthy donors. Concerning this clone: Its antigen is unknown.

V lost 4 bases and J 2 bases, leaving 9 bases between the germline ends. The CDR3 extends over 13 amino acids. The germline V gene encodes CDR1 SGHRS and CDR2 YFSETQ. Overall study results and limits: The study reported that TCR beta sequences accurately predicted HLA-A and HLA-B alleles in most subjects. Rarity characterized most TCR sequences, yet some public TCRs appeared in many donors. Later analysis found that TCR beta chains associated with HLA were more clonally expanded than other, equally common chains.

Use of 60 Vbeta and 13 Jbeta primers characterized the PCR. Libraries were prepared by immunoSEQ multiplex PCR; TCRdb keeps only in-frame clonotypes and omits some of them. The sample carries about 260,000 clones, roughly four fifths recorded once. This sequence originates from a woman between 40 and 55 years old in good health and CMV-seropositive. Sequenced sample: PBMCs. This rearrangement joins TRBV5-1 to TRBJ1-1; D possibly corresponds to TRBD1 (5 bases). CDR3 bases: TGCGCCAGCAGCCGGACACTAAACACTGAAGCTTTCTTT. It encodes CASSRTLNTEAFF.